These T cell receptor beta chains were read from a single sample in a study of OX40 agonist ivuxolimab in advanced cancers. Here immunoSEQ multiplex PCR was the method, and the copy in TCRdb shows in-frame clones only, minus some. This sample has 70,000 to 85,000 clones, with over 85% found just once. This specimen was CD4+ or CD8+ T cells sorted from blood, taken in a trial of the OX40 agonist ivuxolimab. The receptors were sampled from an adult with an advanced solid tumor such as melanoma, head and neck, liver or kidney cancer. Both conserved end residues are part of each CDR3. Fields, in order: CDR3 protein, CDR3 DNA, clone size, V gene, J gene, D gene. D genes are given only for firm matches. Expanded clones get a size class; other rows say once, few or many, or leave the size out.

CDR3: CASSLMVSSYEQYF
DNA: TGTGCCAGCAGCTTAATGGTCTCCTCCTACGAGCAGTACTTC
size: NA
V: TRBV7-8
J: TRBJ2-7
D: NA

CDR3: CASSQAGGRGYEQFF
DNA: TGTGCCAGCAGTCAAGCGGGAGGGCGGGGGTATGAGCAGTTCTTC
size: NA
V: TRBV5-6
J: TRBJ2-1
D: TRBD2

CDR3: CASSLLSGRTSYEQYF
DNA: TGTGCCAGCAGCTTACTAAGCGGGAGGACCTCCTACGAGCAGTACTTC
size: NA
V: TRBV7-2
J: TRBJ2-7
D: TRBD2

CDR3: CASSGEVYQPQHF
DNA: TGTGCCAGTAGCGGGGAAGTGTACCAGCCCCAGCATTTT
size: NA
V: TRBV19
J: TRBJ1-5
D: NA

CDR3: CAGGGTQAETQYF
DNA: TGTGCCGGGGGTGGCACTCAAGCCGAGACCCAGTACTTC
size: once
V: TRBV11-3
J: TRBJ2-5
D: NA

CDR3: CASSLGRGRAEAFF
DNA: TGTGCCAGCAGCTTAGGCAGGGGGCGCGCTGAAGCTTTCTTT
size: NA
V: TRBV7-2
J: TRBJ1-1
D: TRBD1

CDR3: CASSQDLAGLYNEQFF
DNA: TGCGCCAGCAGCCAAGACTTAGCGGGCCTCTACAATGAGCAGTTCTTC
size: NA
V: TRBV4-3
J: TRBJ2-1
D: TRBD2

CDR3: CASSRPSGEIQETQYF
DNA: TGTGCCAGCAGTAGGCCTAGCGGAGAAATCCAAGAGACCCAGTACTTC
size: NA
V: TRBV28
J: TRBJ2-5
D: TRBD2

CDR3: CASSLDLDRYHEQYF
DNA: TGTGCCAGCAGCTTAGACCTGGACAGGTACCACGAGCAGTACTTC
size: NA
V: TRBV7-9
J: TRBJ2-7
D: TRBD1

CDR3: CAISEQQETQYF
DNA: TGTGCCATCAGTGAACAGCAAGAGACCCAGTACTTC
size: NA
V: TRBV10-3
J: TRBJ2-5
D: NA

CDR3: CASSQAEGGPHSTDTQYF
DNA: TGCGCCAGCAGCCAAGCCGAGGGGGGACCCCATAGCACAGATACGCAGTATTTT
size: NA
V: TRBV4-1
J: TRBJ2-3
D: NA

CDR3: CASSQSGKGTGEASGANVLTF
DNA: TGCGCCAGCAGTCAATCAGGGAAAGGGACAGGGGAGGCCTCTGGGGCCAACGTCCTGACTTTC
size: NA
V: TRBV23-1
J: TRBJ2-6
D: TRBD1

CDR3: CASSQGVLKETQYF
DNA: TGTGCCAGCAGCCAAGGGGTTCTGAAAGAGACCCAGTACTTC
size: NA
V: TRBV14
J: TRBJ2-5
D: NA

CDR3: CASSLTQLAGGPSGGELFF
DNA: TGTGCCAGCAGTCTGACCCAACTAGCGGGAGGGCCCTCGGGCGGGGAGCTGTTTTTT
size: NA
V: TRBV27
J: TRBJ2-2
D: TRBD2

CDR3: CASLGPIGNEQFF
DNA: TGTGCCAGCCTGGGACCTATCGGAAATGAGCAGTTCTTC
size: NA
V: TRBV27
J: TRBJ2-1
D: NA

CDR3: CASSLGGSNEQFF
DNA: TGTGCCAGCAGCTTAGGTGGCTCCAATGAGCAGTTCTTC
size: NA
V: TRBV7-9
J: TRBJ2-1
D: NA

CDR3: CAEGTTNEQYF
DNA: TGTGCCGAGGGGACTACCAACGAGCAGTACTTC
size: once
V: TRBV28
J: TRBJ2-7
D: TRBD2

CDR3: CASSINRASSGNTIYF
DNA: TGTGCCAGTAGTATCAACAGGGCGAGCTCTGGAAACACCATATATTTT
size: NA
V: TRBV19
J: TRBJ1-3
D: NA

CDR3: CASSLRRRGVHEQYF
DNA: TGTGCCAGCAGCTTAAGGAGGCGGGGAGTCCACGAGCAGTACTTC
size: NA
V: TRBV13
J: TRBJ2-7
D: NA

CDR3: CASSPNPDKYEQYF
DNA: TGTGCCAGCAGCCCGAACCCGGACAAATACGAGCAGTACTTC
size: NA
V: TRBV7-9
J: TRBJ2-7
D: NA

CDR3: CASSIDLWGDTQYF
DNA: TGTGCCAGTAGTATAGATCTCTGGGGAGATACGCAGTATTTT
size: NA
V: TRBV19
J: TRBJ2-3
D: NA

CDR3: CSVEGYRDPGELFF
DNA: TGCAGCGTTGAAGGGTACAGGGACCCCGGGGAGCTGTTTTTT
size: NA
V: TRBV29-1
J: TRBJ2-2
D: NA

CDR3: CASSVAALANYGYTF
DNA: TGTGCCAGCAGCGTAGCGGCGCTAGCTAACTATGGCTACACCTTC
size: NA
V: TRBV9
J: TRBJ1-2
D: NA

CDR3: CASSLVSSGGYNEQFF
DNA: TGCGCCAGCAGCTTGGTGTCTAGCGGGGGCTACAATGAGCAGTTCTTC
size: NA
V: TRBV5-1
J: TRBJ2-1
D: TRBD2

CDR3: CASSPPPTWAGGFDEQYF
DNA: TGTGCCAGCAGTCCTCCCCCCACCTGGGCAGGGGGCTTCGACGAGCAGTACTTC
size: few
V: TRBV27
J: TRBJ2-7
D: TRBD1

CDR3: CASRGSGELFF
DNA: TGTGCCAGCAGAGGATCCGGGGAGCTGTTTTTT
size: NA
V: TRBV6-5
J: TRBJ2-2
D: NA

CDR3: CASSPRSYEQYF
DNA: TGCGCCAGCAGCCCCAGGAGCTACGAGCAGTACTTC
size: NA
V: TRBV5-1
J: TRBJ2-7
D: NA

CDR3: CASSTNTVKGTGELFF
DNA: TGTGCCAGCAGCACTAACACGGTCAAAGGCACCGGGGAGCTGTTTTTT
size: NA
V: TRBV5-4
J: TRBJ2-2
D: NA

CDR3: CASSAGTGQSPLHF
DNA: TGTGCCAGCAGCGCTGGGACAGGGCAATCACCCCTCCACTTT
size: NA
V: TRBV9
J: TRBJ1-6
D: TRBD1

CDR3: CASSLDMASDTDTQYF
DNA: TGTGCCAGCAGCTTAGATATGGCTAGCGACACAGATACGCAGTATTTT
size: NA
V: TRBV11-3
J: TRBJ2-3
D: NA

CDR3: CAITRASGEQYF
DNA: TGTGCCATCACGCGGGCTTCTGGCGAGCAGTACTTC
size: once
V: TRBV10-3
J: TRBJ2-7
D: NA

CDR3: CASSPGLAGGPGELFF
DNA: TGTGCCAGCAGCCCGGGACTAGCGGGAGGCCCCGGGGAGCTGTTTTTT
size: NA
V: TRBV7-8
J: TRBJ2-2
D: TRBD2

CDR3: CASSLLWSSSGGDTQYF
DNA: TGTGCCAGCAGCCTCCTTTGGTCCAGCTCAGGAGGTGATACGCAGTATTTT
size: NA
V: TRBV9
J: TRBJ2-3
D: NA

CDR3: CASSFPLAGPAGADTQYF
DNA: TGTGCCAGCAGTTTCCCACTAGCGGGCCCCGCCGGGGCAGATACGCAGTATTTT
size: NA
V: TRBV9
J: TRBJ2-3
D: TRBD2

CDR3: CASSQGQGSTEAFF
DNA: TGTGCCAGCAGTCAGGGACAGGGCAGCACTGAAGCTTTCTTT
size: NA
V: TRBV6-5
J: TRBJ1-1
D: TRBD1

CDR3: CASSVSGLTDTQYF
DNA: TGTGCCAGCAGCGTAAGCGGCCTCACAGATACGCAGTATTTT
size: NA
V: TRBV9
J: TRBJ2-3
D: NA

CDR3: CASSHASGGYEQYF
DNA: TGTGCCAGCAGCCATGCTAGCGGAGGATACGAGCAGTACTTC
size: NA
V: TRBV11-2
J: TRBJ2-7
D: TRBD2

CDR3: CASTLAALAYEQYF
DNA: TGTGCCAGCACCTTAGCGGCGCTTGCCTACGAGCAGTACTTC
size: NA
V: TRBV7-8
J: TRBJ2-7
D: NA

CDR3: CASSLRTSRSYEQYF
DNA: TGTGCCAGCAGCCTCCGGACTAGCCGGTCCTACGAGCAGTACTTC
size: NA
V: TRBV13
J: TRBJ2-7
D: TRBD2

CDR3: CASGTGYPLSEQFF
DNA: TGCGCCAGCGGGACGGGATACCCCTTAAGCGAGCAGTTCTTC
size: NA
V: TRBV5-1
J: TRBJ2-1
D: NA

CDR3: CASSRGLESYEQYF
DNA: TGCGCCAGCAGCCGGGGACTAGAGAGCTACGAGCAGTACTTC
size: NA
V: TRBV4-3
J: TRBJ2-7
D: TRBD2

CDR3: CASSQVGYNEQFF
DNA: TGCGCCAGCAGCCAGGTTGGCTACAATGAGCAGTTCTTC
size: once
V: TRBV5-1
J: TRBJ2-1
D: NA

CDR3: CASSVADGRDLENTIYF
DNA: TGTGCCAGCAGCGTAGCTGACGGGCGCGATCTGGAGAACACCATATATTTT
size: NA
V: TRBV9
J: TRBJ1-3
D: NA

CDR3: CASSLGTSGFKTQYF
DNA: TGTGCCAGCAGCCTCGGGACTAGCGGGTTTAAGACCCAGTACTTC
size: NA
V: TRBV7-9
J: TRBJ2-5
D: TRBD2

CDR3: CASSLVIGDTQYF
DNA: TGTGCCAGCAGCTTAGTGATAGGGGATACGCAGTATTTT
size: NA
V: TRBV7-6
J: TRBJ2-3
D: NA

CDR3: CASSVGRGLAGLTSTDTQYF
DNA: TGTGCCAGCAGCGTAGGTAGGGGACTAGCGGGACTCACTAGCACAGATACGCAGTATTTT
size: NA
V: TRBV9
J: TRBJ2-3
D: TRBD2

CDR3: CASSLAGTGIYEQYF
DNA: TGTGCCAGCAGCTTGGCCGGGACAGGAATCTACGAGCAGTACTTC
size: NA
V: TRBV5-4
J: TRBJ2-7
D: TRBD1

CDR3: CASSSWTGGMITEAFF
DNA: TGTGCCAGCAGCTCCTGGACAGGGGGCATGATCACTGAAGCTTTCTTT
size: NA
V: TRBV13
J: TRBJ1-1
D: TRBD1